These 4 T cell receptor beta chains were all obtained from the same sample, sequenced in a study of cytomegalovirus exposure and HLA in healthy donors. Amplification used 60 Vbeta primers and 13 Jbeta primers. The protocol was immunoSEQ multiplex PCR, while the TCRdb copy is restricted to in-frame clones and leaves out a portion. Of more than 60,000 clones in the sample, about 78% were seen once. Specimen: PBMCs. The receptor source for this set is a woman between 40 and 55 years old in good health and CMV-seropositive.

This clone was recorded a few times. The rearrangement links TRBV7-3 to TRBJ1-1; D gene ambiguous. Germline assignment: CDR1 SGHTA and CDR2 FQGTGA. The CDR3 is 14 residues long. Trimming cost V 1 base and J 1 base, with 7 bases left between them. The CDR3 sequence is CASSLNTENTEAFF. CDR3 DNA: TGTGCCAGCAGCTTAAACACAGAGAACACTGAAGCTTTCTTT.

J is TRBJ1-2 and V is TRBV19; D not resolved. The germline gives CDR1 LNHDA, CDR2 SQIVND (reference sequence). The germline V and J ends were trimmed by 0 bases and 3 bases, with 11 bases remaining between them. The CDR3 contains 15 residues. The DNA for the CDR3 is TGTGCCAGTAGTATAGAGGGTACAGATCACTATGGCTACACCTTC. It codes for CASSIEGTDHYGYTF.

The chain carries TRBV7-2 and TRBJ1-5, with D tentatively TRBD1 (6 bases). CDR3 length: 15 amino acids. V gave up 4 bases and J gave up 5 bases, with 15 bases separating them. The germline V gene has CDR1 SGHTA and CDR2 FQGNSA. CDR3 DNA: TGTGCCAGCAGCTCCCAACCTGCAGGGGATCAGCCCCAGCATTTT. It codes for CASSSQPAGDQPQHF. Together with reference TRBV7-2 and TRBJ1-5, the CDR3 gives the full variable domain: GAGVSQSPSNKVTEKGKDVELRCDPISGHTALYWYRQSLGQGLEFLIYFQGNSAPDKSGLPSDRFSAERTGGSVSTLTIQRTQQEDSAVYLCASSSQPAGDQPQHFGDGTRLSIL.

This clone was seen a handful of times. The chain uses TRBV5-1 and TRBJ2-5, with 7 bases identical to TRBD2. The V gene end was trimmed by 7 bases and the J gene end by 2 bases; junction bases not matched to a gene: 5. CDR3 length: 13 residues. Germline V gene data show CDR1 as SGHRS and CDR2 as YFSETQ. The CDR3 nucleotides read TGCGCCAGCGGGAGGGGAACACAAGAGACCCAGTACTTC. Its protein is CASGRGTQETQYF.